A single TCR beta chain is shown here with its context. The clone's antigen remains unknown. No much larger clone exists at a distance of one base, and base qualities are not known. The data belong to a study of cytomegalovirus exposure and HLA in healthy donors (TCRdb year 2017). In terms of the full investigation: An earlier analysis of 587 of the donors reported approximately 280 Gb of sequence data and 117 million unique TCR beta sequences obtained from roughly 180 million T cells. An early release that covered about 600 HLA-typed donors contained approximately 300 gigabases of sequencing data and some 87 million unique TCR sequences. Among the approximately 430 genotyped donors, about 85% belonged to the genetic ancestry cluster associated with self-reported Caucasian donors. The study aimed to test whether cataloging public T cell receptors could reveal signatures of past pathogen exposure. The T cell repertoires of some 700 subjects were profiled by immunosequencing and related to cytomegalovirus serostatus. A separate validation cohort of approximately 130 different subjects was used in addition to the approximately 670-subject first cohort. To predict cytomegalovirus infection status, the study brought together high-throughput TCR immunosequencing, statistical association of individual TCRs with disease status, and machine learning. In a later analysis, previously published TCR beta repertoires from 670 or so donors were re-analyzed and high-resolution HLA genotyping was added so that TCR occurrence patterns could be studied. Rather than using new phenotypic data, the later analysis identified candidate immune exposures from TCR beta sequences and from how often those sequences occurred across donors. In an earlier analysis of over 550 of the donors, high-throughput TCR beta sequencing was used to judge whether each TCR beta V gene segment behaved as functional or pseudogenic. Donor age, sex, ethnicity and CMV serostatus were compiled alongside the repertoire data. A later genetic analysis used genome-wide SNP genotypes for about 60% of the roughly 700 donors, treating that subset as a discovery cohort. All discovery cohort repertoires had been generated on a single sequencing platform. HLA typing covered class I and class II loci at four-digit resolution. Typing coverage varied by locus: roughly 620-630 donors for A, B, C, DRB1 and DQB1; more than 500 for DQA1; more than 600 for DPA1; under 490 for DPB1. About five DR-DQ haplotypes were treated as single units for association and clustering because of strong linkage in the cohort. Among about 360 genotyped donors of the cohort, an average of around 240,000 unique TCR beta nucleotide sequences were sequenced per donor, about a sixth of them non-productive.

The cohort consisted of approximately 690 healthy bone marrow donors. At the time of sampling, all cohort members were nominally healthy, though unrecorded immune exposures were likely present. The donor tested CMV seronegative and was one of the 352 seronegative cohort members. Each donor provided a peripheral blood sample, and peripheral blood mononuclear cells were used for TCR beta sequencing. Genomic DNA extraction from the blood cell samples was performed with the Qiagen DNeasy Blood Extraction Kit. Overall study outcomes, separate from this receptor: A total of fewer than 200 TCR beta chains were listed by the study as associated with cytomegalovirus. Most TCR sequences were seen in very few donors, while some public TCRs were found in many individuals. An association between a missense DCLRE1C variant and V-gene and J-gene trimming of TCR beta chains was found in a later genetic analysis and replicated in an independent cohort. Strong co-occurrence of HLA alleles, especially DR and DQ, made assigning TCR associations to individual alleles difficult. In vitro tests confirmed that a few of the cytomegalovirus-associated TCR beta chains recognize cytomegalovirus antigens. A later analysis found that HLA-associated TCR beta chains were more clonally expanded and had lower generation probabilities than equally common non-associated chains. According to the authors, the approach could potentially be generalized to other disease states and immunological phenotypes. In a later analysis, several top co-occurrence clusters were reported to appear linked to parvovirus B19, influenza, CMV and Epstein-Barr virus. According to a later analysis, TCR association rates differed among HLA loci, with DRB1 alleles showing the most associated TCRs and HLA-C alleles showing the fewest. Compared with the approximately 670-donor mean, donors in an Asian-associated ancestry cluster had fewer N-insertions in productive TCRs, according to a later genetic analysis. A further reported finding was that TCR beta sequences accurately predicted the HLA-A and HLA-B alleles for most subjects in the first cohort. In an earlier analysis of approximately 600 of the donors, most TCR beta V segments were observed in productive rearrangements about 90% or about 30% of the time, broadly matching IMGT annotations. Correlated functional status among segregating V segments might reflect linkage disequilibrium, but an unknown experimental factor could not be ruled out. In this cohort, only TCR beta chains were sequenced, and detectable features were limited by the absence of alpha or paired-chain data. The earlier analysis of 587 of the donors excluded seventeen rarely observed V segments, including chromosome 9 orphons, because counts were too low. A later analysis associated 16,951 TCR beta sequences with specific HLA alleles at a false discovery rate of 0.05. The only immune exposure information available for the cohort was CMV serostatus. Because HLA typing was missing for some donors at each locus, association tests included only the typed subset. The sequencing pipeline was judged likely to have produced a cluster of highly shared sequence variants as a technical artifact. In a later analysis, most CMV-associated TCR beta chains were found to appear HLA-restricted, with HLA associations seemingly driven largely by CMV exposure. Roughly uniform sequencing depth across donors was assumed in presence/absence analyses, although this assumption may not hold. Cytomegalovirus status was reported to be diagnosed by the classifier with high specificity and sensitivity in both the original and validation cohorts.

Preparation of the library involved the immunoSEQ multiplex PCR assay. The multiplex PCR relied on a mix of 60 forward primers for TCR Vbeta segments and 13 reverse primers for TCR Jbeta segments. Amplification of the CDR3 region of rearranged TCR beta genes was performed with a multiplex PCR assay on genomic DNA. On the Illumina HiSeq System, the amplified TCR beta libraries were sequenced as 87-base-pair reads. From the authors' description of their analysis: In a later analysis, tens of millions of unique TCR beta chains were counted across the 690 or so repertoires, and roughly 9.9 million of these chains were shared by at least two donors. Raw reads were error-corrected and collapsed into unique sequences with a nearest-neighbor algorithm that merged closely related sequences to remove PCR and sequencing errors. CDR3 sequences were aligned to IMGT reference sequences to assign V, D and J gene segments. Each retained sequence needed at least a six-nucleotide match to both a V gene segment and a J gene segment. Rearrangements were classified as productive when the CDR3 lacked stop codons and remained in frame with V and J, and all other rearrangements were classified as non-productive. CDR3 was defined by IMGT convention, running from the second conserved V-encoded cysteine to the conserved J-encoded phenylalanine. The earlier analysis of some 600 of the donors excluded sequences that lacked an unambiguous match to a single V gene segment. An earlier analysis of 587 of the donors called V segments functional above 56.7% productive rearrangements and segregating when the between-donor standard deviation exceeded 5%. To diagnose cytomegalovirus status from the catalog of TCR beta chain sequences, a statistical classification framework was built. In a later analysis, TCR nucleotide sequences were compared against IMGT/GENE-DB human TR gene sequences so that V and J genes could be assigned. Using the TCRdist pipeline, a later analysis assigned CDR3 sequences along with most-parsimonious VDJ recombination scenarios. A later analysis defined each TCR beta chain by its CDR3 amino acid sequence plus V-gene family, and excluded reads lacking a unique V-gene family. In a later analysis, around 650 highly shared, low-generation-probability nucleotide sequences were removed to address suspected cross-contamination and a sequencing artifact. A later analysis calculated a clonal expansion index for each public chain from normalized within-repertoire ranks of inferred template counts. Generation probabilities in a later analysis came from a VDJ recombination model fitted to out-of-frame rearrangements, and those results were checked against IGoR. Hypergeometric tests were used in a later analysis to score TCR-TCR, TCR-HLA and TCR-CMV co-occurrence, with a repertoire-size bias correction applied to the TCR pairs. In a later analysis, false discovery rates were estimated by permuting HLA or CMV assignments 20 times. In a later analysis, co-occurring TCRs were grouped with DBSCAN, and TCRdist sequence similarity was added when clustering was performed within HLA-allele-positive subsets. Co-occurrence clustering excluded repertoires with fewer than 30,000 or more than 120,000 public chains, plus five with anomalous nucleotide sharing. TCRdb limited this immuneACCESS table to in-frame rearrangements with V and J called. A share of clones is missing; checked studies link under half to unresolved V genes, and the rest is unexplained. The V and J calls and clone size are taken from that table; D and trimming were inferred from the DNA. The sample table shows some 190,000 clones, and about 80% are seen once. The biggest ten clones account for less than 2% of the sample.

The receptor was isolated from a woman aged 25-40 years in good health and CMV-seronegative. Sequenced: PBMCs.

This receptor carries the CDR3 CASSLALAEGTDTQYF. The DNA sequence is given as TGCGCCAGCAGCTTAGCACTAGCGGAAGGAACAGATACGCAGTATTTT. The chain employs TRBV5-1 and TRBJ2-3; TRBD2 lines up with 8 middle nucleotides. In the germline V gene, CDR1 corresponds to SGHRS and CDR2 to YFSETQ. From cysteine to phenylalanine, the CDR3 is 16 amino acids long. Left in the record is the CDR3 DNA by itself, 48 bases read in frame from the first base. Relative to germline, V is missing 2 bases and J is missing 3 bases, with 8 bases of the junction outside any gene match.